The clone carrying this T cell receptor beta chain has ten or more counts. Time point defined: patch test 1, 2 weeks after DPC sensitization. The treatment is: therapeutic diphenylcyclopropenone sensitization with weekly scalp DPC. This sample is part of a study of human T cells and chemical hapten exposure. Across the whole study: Alopecia areata, totalis and universalis patients, mostly female, were included.

The CDR3 extends over 15 amino acids. Germline CDR1 and CDR2: MNHEY and SVGEGT. The germline V and J ends were trimmed by 8 bases and 6 bases, with 17 bases remaining between them. Individual cDNA molecules (in the library) carried attached unique molecular identifiers. TCRdb recomputed calls from the RACE reads with MiXCR, one row per CDR3 protein. The table lists about 120,000 distinct CDR3 sequences, roughly 15% of them singletons. This TCR came from a man aged 18 to 35 with alopecia areata. Some clones in this sample may be carry-over from other donors' samples. The sample was whole blood, taken in connection with sensitization to the hapten diphenylcyclopropenone (DPC). This chain uses TRBV6-2 or TRBV6-3 with TRBJ1-6; maybe TRBD1 (5 bases). The chain's CDR3 is CASGRVDSLNSPLHF. The CDR3 DNA follows: TGTGCCAGCGGGCGGGTCGACAGCCTTAATTCACCCCTCCACTTT.